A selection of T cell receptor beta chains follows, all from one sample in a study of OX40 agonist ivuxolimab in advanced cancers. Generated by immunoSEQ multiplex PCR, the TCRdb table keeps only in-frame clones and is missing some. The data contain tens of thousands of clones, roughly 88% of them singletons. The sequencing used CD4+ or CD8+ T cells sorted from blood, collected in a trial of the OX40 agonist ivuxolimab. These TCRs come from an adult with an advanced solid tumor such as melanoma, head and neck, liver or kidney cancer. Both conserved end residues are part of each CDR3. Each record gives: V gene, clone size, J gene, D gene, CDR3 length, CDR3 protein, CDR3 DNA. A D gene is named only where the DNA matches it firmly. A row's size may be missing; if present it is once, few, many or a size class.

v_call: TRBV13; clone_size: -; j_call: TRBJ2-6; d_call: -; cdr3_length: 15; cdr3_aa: CASSRDISGANVLTF; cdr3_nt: TGTGCCAGCAGTCGGGACATCTCTGGGGCCAACGTCCTGACTTTC
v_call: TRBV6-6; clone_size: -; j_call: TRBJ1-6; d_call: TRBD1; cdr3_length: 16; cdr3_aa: CASSYSGTGKHSPLHF; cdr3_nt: TGTGCCAGCAGTTACTCCGGGACAGGGAAACATTCACCCCTCCACTTT
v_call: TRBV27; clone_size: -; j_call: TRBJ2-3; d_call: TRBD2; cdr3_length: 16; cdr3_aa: CASSRGTSGSTDTQYF; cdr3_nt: TGTGCCAGCAGTAGGGGGACTAGCGGGAGTACAGATACGCAGTATTTT
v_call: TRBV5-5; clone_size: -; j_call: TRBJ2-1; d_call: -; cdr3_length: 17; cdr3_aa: CASSLSGRDTPYNEQFF; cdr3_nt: TGTGCCAGCAGCTTGTCGGGACGGGACACTCCCTACAATGAGCAGTTCTTC
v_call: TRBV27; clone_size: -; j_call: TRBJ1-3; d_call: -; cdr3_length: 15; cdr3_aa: CASSPTPHTGNTIYF; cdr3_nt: TGTGCCAGCAGTCCCACACCACATACTGGAAACACCATATATTTT
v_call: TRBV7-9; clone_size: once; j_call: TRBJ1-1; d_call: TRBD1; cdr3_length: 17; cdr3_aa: CASSYPGTAGMNTEAFF; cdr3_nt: TGTGCCAGCAGCTATCCGGGGACAGCGGGTATGAACACTGAAGCTTTCTTT
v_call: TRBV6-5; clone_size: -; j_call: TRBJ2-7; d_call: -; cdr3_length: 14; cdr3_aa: CASSYEGRPYEQYF; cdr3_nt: TGTGCCAGCAGTTACGAAGGACGGCCCTACGAGCAGTACTTC
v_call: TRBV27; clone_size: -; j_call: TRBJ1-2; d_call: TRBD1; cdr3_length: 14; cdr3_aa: CASRTGGSFYGYTF; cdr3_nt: TGTGCCAGCAGGACAGGGGGATCCTTCTATGGCTACACCTTC
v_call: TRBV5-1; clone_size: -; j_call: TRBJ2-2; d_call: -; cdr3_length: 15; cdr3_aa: CASSPGGADTGELFF; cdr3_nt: TGCGCCAGCAGCCCAGGTGGCGCGGACACCGGGGAGCTGTTTTTT
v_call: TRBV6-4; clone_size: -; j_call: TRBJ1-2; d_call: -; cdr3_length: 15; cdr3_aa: CASSERTGLLDGYTF; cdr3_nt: TGTGCCAGCAGTGAGCGAACAGGGCTTTTGGATGGCTACACCTTC
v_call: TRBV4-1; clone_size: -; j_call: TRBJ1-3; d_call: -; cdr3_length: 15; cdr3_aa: CASSQGGAYGNTIYF; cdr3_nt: TGCGCCAGCAGCCAGGGAGGGGCGTATGGAAACACCATATATTTT
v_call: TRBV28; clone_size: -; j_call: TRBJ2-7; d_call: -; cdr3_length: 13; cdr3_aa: CASREQEAYEQYF; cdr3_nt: TGTGCCAGCAGAGAACAGGAGGCCTACGAGCAGTACTTC
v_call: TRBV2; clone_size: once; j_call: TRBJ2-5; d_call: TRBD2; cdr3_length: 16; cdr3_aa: CASGWLAGGPGETQYF; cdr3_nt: TGTGCCAGCGGCTGGCTAGCGGGGGGGCCGGGGGAGACCCAGTACTTC
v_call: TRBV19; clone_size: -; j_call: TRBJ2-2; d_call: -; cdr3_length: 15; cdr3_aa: CASSISTSNTGELFF; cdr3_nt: TGTGCCAGTAGTATATCCACATCGAACACCGGGGAGCTGTTTTTT
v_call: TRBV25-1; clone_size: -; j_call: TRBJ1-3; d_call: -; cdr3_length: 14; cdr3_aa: CASSDIGPGNTIYF; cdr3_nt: TGTGCCAGCAGTGATATAGGCCCTGGAAACACCATATATTTT
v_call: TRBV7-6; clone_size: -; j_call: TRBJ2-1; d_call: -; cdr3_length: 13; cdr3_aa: CASSPSSYNEQFF; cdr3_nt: TGTGCCAGCAGCCCCAGCTCCTACAATGAGCAGTTCTTC
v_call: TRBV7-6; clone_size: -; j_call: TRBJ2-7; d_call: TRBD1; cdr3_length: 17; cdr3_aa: CASSFTYPGTGVYEQYF; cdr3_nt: TGTGCCAGCAGCTTCACATACCCCGGGACAGGGGTTTACGAGCAGTACTTC
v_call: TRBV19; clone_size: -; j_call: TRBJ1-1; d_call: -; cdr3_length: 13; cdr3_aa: CASSFHLNTEAFF; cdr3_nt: TGTGCCAGTTCGTTCCACTTGAACACTGAAGCTTTCTTT
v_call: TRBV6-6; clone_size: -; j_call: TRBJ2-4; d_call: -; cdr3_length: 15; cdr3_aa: CASSSLTKSENIQYF; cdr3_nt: TGTGCCAGCAGCTCCCTCACCAAGTCCGAAAACATTCAGTACTTC
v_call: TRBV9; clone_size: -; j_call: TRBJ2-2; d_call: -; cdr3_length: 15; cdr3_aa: CASSLDEGSTGELFF; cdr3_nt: TGTGCCAGCAGCCTAGACGAGGGTAGCACCGGGGAGCTGTTTTTT
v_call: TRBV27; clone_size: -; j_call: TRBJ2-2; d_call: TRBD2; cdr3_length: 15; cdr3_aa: CASSLLAGGTGELFF; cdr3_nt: TGTGCCAGCAGTTTATTAGCGGGGGGCACCGGGGAGCTGTTTTTT
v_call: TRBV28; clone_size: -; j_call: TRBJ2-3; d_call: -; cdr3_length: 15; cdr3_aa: CASSLSGVSTDTQYF; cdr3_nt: TGTGCCAGCAGTTTAAGTGGGGTTAGCACAGATACGCAGTATTTT
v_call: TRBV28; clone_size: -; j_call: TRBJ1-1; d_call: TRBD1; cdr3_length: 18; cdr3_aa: CASSSTKPPRTGDTEAFF; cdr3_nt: TGTGCCAGCAGTTCGACGAAACCTCCAAGGACAGGGGACACTGAAGCTTTCTTT
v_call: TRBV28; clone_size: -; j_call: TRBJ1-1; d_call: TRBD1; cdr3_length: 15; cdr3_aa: CASSLTPGQYTEAFF; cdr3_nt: TGTGCCAGCAGTCTCACCCCGGGACAGTACACTGAAGCTTTCTTT
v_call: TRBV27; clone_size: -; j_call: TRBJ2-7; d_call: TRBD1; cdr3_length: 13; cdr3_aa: CASSLRTGIEQYF; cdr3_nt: TGTGCCAGCAGTTTACGGACAGGGATCGAGCAGTACTTC
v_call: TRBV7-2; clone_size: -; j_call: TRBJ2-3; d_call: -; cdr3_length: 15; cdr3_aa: CASSSTPGGTDTQYF; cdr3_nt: TGTGCCAGCAGCTCGACCCCGGGGGGCACAGATACGCAGTATTTT
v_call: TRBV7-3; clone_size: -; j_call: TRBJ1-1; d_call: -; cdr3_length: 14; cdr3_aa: CASSLRGIDTEAFF; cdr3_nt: TGTGCCAGCAGCTTAAGAGGGATCGACACTGAAGCTTTCTTT
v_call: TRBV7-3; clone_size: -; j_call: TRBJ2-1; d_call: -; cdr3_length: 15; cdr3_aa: CASSPDPSGYNEQFF; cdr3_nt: TGTGCCAGCAGCCCGGACCCCTCTGGATACAATGAGCAGTTCTTC
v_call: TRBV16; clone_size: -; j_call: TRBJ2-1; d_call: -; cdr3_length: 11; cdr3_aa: CASSRRDEQFF; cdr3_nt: TGTGCCAGCAGCCGAAGGGATGAGCAGTTCTTC
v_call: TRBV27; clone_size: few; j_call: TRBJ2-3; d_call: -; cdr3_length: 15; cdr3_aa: CASGSLTDSTDTQYF; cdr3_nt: TGTGCCAGCGGCTCTCTGACAGATAGCACAGATACGCAGTATTTT
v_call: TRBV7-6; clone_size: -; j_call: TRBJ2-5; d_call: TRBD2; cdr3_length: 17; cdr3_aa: CASSGIAGVGARETQYF; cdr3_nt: TGTGCCAGCAGCGGCATAGCGGGGGTTGGGGCAAGGGAGACCCAGTACTTC
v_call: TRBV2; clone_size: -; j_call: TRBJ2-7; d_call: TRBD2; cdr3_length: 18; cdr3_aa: CASSEALLGTRENYEQYF; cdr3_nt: TGTGCCAGCAGTGAAGCACTTCTTGGGACTAGGGAAAATTACGAGCAGTACTTC
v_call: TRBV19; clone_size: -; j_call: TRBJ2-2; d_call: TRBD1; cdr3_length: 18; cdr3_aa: CASRNHPPGGIWSGELFF; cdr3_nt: TGTGCCAGTAGAAACCACCCTCCAGGGGGTATTTGGTCCGGGGAGCTGTTTTTT
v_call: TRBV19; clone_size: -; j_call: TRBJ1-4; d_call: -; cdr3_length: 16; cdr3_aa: CASSILQKGEREKLFF; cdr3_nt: TGTGCCAGTAGTATTTTGCAGAAGGGAGAACGGGAAAAACTGTTTTTT
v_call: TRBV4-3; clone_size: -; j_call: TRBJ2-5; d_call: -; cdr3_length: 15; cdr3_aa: CASSQVSGPGETQYF; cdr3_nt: TGCGCCAGCAGCCAAGTCTCGGGACCTGGGGAGACCCAGTACTTC
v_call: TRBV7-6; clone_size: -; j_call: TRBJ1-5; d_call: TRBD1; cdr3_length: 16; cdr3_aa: CASSPLPGQGSQPQHF; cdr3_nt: TGTGCCAGCAGCCCTTTACCGGGACAGGGATCTCAGCCCCAGCATTTT
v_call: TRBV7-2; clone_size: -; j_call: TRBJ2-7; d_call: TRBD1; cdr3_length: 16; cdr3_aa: CASRPPIGTGKVEQYF; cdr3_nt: TGTGCCAGCAGACCCCCTATCGGGACAGGGAAAGTCGAGCAGTACTTC
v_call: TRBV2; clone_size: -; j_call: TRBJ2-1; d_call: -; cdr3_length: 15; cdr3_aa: CASSGSGPHYNEQFF; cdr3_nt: TGTGCCAGCAGTGGGAGCGGCCCGCACTACAATGAGCAGTTCTTC
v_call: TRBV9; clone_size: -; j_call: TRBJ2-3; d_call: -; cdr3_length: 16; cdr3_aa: CASSVEWESSTDTQYF; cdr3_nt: TGTGCCAGCAGCGTAGAATGGGAGTCGAGCACAGATACGCAGTATTTT
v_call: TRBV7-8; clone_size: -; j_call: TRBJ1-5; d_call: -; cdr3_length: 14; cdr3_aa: CASSSGGSRQPQHF; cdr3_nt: TGTGCCAGCAGTAGCGGGGGGTCGAGACAGCCCCAGCATTTT
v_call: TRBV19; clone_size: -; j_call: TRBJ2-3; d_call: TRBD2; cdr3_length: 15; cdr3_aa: CASSMGGSTADTQYF; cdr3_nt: TGTGCCAGTAGTATGGGCGGGAGCACCGCAGATACGCAGTATTTT
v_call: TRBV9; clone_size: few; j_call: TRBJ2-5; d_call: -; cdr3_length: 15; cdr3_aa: CASSVDGGKWETQYF; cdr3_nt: TGTGCCAGCAGCGTAGACGGGGGAAAGTGGGAGACCCAGTACTTC